Presented here are 21 T cell receptor beta chains from one specimen sequenced in a study of T cells in Graves' hyperthyroidism and ophthalmopathy. What was amplified from RNA transcripts were TCR beta CDR3 regions. HTBI primers were employed in a first-round RT-PCR of the TCR CDR3. TCRdb fed the multiplex PCR reads into MiXCR, producing one record per CDR3 protein. The sample carries 500,000 to 700,000 distinct CDR3 sequences, around 15% recorded once. The source material was blood. Every receptor here comes from a woman aged 18-29 years with Graves' hyperthyroidism.

The CDR3 loop is CASSLLVSEREYF. CDR3 nucleotides: TGTGCCAGCAGTTTATTGGTCTCGGAGAGGGAGTACTTC. The chain combines TRBV12-3 or TRBV12-4 with TRBJ2-5; D is possibly TRBD2 (5 bases). This CDR3 spans 13 amino acids. The ends were cut back, 2 bases at V and 12 bases at J, with 16 bases in the middle.

This clonotype was counted ten times or more. This chain uses TRBV20-1 with TRBJ2-5, with unresolved D. V was pared by 6 bases and J by 1 base, with 15 bases between. The germline V gene has CDR1 DFQATT and CDR2 SNEGSKA (reference sequence). The CDR3 extends over 14 amino acids. The CDR3 here is CSAPRPARQETQYF. CDR3 bases: TGCAGTGCCCCCAGACCAGCTCGCCAAGAGACCCAGTACTTC.

The rearrangement joins TRBV5-1 to TRBJ2-6; D remains unclear. This CDR3 spans 16 amino acids. Trimming cost V 4 bases and J 1 base, with 12 bases left between them. Germline assignment: CDR1 SGHRS and CDR2 YFSETQ. In DNA, the CDR3 is TGCGCCAGCAGCCAGCTCGTGATGTCTGGGGCCAACGTCCTGACTTTC. Encoded protein: CASSQLVMSGANVLTF. The full variable domain, completed using reference TRBV5-1 and TRBJ2-6, is KAGVTQTPRYLIKTRGQQVTLSCSPISGHRSVSWYQQTPGQGLQFLFEYFSETQRNKGNFPGRFSGRQFSNSRSEMNVSTLELGDSALYLCASSQLVMSGANVLTFGAGSRLTVL.

This clonotype was detected ten times or more. V usage is TRBV20-1 and J usage is TRBJ2-3, with 8 bases fitting TRBD2. V shed 6 bases, J shed 1 base, and the junction held 12 bases outside the gene matches. The CDR3 totals 16 residues. Germline V gene lookup returns CDR1 DFQATT and CDR2 SNEGSKA (reference sequence). CDR3 region: CSAPRTAGGRTDTQYF. The CDR3 DNA reads as TGCAGTGCCCCGCGCACGGCGGGAGGACGCACAGATACGCAGTATTTT.

This clonotype was detected only a few times. This rearrangement joins TRBV2 to TRBJ2-1; D may be TRBD1 or TRBD2 (5 bases each). From germline, CDR1 is SNHLY and CDR2 FYNNEI. Trimming shortened V by 1 base and J by 10 bases, and 14 bases separated the two germline ends. The CDR3 length is 14 residues. As DNA, the CDR3 is TGTGCCAGCAGTGAAGTAGTCGGGGCCCGGGAGCAGTTCTTC. Amino acids: CASSEVVGAREQFF.

Only a few counts were recorded for this clonotype. J is TRBJ1-1 and V is TRBV12-5; D gene unclear. Trimming pared 7 bases from V and 0 bases from J, leaving 12 bases between. CDR3 size: 14 residues. Germline V gene data show CDR1 as LGHNT and CDR2 as FRNRAP. The DNA of the CDR3 is TGTGCTAGTGCCCTCGACGGACTGAACACTGAAGCTTTCTTT. Amino acid sequence: CASALDGLNTEAFF.

The chain links TRBV25-1 to TRBJ2-6, with 8 bases lining up with TRBD1. V was pared by 1 base and J by 0 bases, with 8 bases of the junction left unmatched. The CDR3 consists of 19 residues. Germline V gives CDR1 MGHDK, CDR2 SYGVNS. CDR3 nucleotides: TGTGCCAGCAGTGAATCTGGGACAGGTTTCAGCTCTGGGGCCAACGTCCTGACTTTC. Amino acid sequence: CASSESGTGFSSGANVLTF.

This clonotype turned up a few times. This chain links TRBV12-3 or TRBV12-4 with TRBJ2-3, with 7 bases lining up with TRBD2. This CDR3 contains 15 residues. Trimming at V came to 5 bases and at J to 3 bases, leaving 8 bases not matched to a gene. CDR3 protein: CASSLSWRGTDTQYF. The CDR3 DNA follows: TGTGCCAGCAGTCTCTCCTGGCGGGGGACAGATACGCAGTATTTT.

This clonotype was seen a handful of times. This sequence joins TRBV4-3 and TRBJ2-7; D assignment may be TRBD1 or TRBD2 (6 bases each). Germline V gene data show CDR1 as LGHNA and CDR2 as YSLEER. The CDR3 loop spans 14 amino acids. Trimming removed 8 bases at V and 5 bases at J, with 19 bases between. The CDR3 protein is CASVPTPGEDEQYF. The CDR3 DNA follows: TGCGCCAGCGTACCGACCCCAGGGGAGGACGAGCAGTACTTC.

Many counts were recorded for this clonotype. V gene TRBV12-3 or TRBV12-4 combines with J gene TRBJ2-3; no definite D call. CDR3 length: 14 amino acids. V was cut by 5 bases and J by 10 bases, with 19 bases left in between. The CDR3 loop is CASSPPLVPSAQYF. The CDR3, as DNA: TGTGCCAGCAGTCCGCCCCTAGTGCCGAGCGCGCAGTATTTT.

About this clonotype: A much larger clone is a single base away; this may be a read error. CDR3 sequence reads: CASSLALESSYNEQYF. CDR3 DNA: TGTGCCAGCAGCTTAGCGTTGGAGAGCTCCTACAATGAGCAGTACTTC. V and J are TRBV7-8 and TRBJ2-1; D unclear. The DNA end is more similar to TRBJ2-7, so the J call may be wrong. Germline V lookup: CDR1 SGHVS, CDR2 FQNEAQ. The CDR3 contains 16 residues.

V and J are TRBV6-5 and TRBJ2-7; no reliable D call. From germline, CDR1 is MNHEY and CDR2 SVGAGI. V was shortened by 2 bases and J by 7 bases, with 6 bases between the two germline ends. CDR3 size: 11 residues. CDR3 amino acids: CASSYPQEQYF. CDR3 sequence (DNA): TGTGCCAGCAGTTACCCCCAGGAGCAGTACTTC.

The sample holds many counts of this clonotype. This chain joins TRBV2 and TRBJ1-4; D is ambiguous. CDR3 length: 11 residues. Germline V gene sequence: CDR1 SNHLY, CDR2 FYNNEI. Trimming took off 6 bases at V and 7 bases at J, with 6 bases between the two ends. DNA for the CDR3: TGTGCCAGCAGGAGTAGTGAAAAACTGTTTTTT. Its translation is CASRSSEKLFF.

This clonotype has just a few counts. The chain employs TRBV11-1 and TRBJ2-7; D is uncertain. Germline V gene lookup returns CDR1 SGHAT and CDR2 FQDESV (reference sequence). This CDR3 has 16 amino acids. V was pared by 4 bases and J by 1 base, with 17 bases between. CDR3 sequence (DNA): TGTGCCAGCAGCTACGACCACCCCCGCGCTTCCTACGAGCAGTACTTC. This encodes CASSYDHPRASYEQYF.

The chain links TRBV28 to TRBJ1-6, with D perhaps matching TRBD1 (6 bases). The CDR3 covers 16 residues. Germline CDR1 MDHEN, CDR2 SYDVKM. Between the trimmed V and J ends, which lost 4 bases and 2 bases, there was a span of 12 bases. CDR3 sequence reads: CASSSQAGAYNSPLHF. CDR3 nucleotide sequence: TGTGCCAGCAGTTCCCAGGCAGGGGCCTATAATTCACCCCTCCACTTT.

This clonotype turned up a few times. The J gene is TRBJ2-7, the V gene TRBV4-2; TRBD1 might be the D (6 bases). The ends were cut back, 3 bases at V and 3 bases at J, with 15 bases in the middle. From germline, CDR1 is LGHNA and CDR2 YNFKEQ. The CDR3 totals 15 residues. This CDR3 reads CASSQAGDSGYEQYF. The CDR3 DNA reads as TGTGCCAGCAGCCAGGCAGGGGATTCGGGCTACGAGCAGTACTTC.

This clonotype was observed many times. The rearrangement uses TRBV7-2 and TRBJ2-7; TRBD1 aligns across 8 bases. The CDR3 runs 15 residues. With 3 bases clipped from V and 5 bases from J, the junction kept 9 bases outside the gene matches. Germline V CDR1 and CDR2: SGHTA, FQGNSA. For the CDR3, the DNA is TGTGCCAGCAGCTTCTTCGGCAGGGGGCAAGACGAGCAGTACTTC. Encoded protein: CASSFFGRGQDEQYF. Together with reference TRBV7-2 and TRBJ2-7, the CDR3 gives the full variable domain: GAGVSQSPSNKVTEKGKDVELRCDPISGHTALYWYRQSLGQGLEFLIYFQGNSAPDKSGLPSDRFSAERTGGSVSTLTIQRTQQEDSAVYLCASSFFGRGQDEQYFGPGTRLTVT.

This clonotype was detected only a few times. The rearrangement joins TRBV4-1 to TRBJ1-2, with 8 bases fitting TRBD1. The germline V gene encodes CDR1 MGHRA and CDR2 YSYEKL. V shed 1 base, J shed 4 bases, and the junction held 8 bases outside the gene matches. The length of the CDR3 is 16 residues. CDR3 DNA: TGCGCCAGCAGCCAAGGTCGGCAGGGGGCTGGCTATGGCTACACCTTC. Its translation: CASSQGRQGAGYGYTF.

This clonotype was seen once. The V gene is TRBV3-1, the J gene TRBJ1-5; no clear D gene. Germline V gene data show CDR1 as LGHDT and CDR2 as YNNKEL (reference sequence). The CDR3 spans 14 residues. Trimming stripped 4 bases from V and 7 bases from J, with 14 bases between. The chain's CDR3 is CASSRGRARQPQHF. The CDR3 DNA is TGTGCCAGCAGCCGAGGACGGGCACGGCAGCCCCAGCATTTT.

Details on this clonotype: This may arise from a read error, as a much more abundant clone is one base away. The chain recombines TRBV2 with TRBJ2-5, with TRBD1 matching 11 bases. The CDR3 consists of 12 residues. Germline-derived CDR1 and CDR2 are SNHLY and FYNNEI. The CDR3 reads CATPGQGEIQYF. CDR3 nucleotides: TGTGCCACCCCGGGACAGGGGGAGATCCAGTACTTC. Combining the CDR3 with reference TRBV2 and TRBJ2-5 gives the whole variable domain EPEVTQTPSHQVTQMGQEVILRCVPISNHLYFYWYRQILGQKVEFLVSFYNNEISEKSEIFDDQFSVERPDGSNFTLKIRSTKLEDSAMYFCATPGQGEIQYFGPGTRLLVL.

The chain combines TRBV7-8 with TRBJ1-1; 10 nucleotides match TRBD1. Germline CDR1 and CDR2: SGHVS and FQNEAQ. V lost 1 base and J lost 5; bases outside the gene matches: 16. This CDR3 has 19 amino acids. The CDR3 nucleotides read TGTGCCAGCAGCTTAGTGGCGGGGGGACAGGGGCGGGGGAAAACTGAAGCTTTCTTT. Translated: CASSLVAGGQGRGKTEAFF.